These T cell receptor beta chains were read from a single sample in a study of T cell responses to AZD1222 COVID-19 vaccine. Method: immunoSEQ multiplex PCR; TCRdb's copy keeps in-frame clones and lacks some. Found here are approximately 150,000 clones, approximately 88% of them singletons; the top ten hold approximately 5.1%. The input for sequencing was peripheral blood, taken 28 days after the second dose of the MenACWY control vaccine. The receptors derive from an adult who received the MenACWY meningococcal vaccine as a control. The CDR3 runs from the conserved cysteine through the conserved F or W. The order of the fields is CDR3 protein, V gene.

CDR3aa: CASSLPGQEVDTQYF
v_gene: TRBV28

CDR3aa: CASSGSSGTNSPLHF
v_gene: TRBV19

CDR3aa: CASSPYLPIYF
v_gene: TRBV5-8

CDR3aa: CASSLYGRSYNSPLHF
v_gene: TRBV27

CDR3aa: CASSFHGETQYF
v_gene: TRBV11-3

CDR3aa: CASSGQGEQPQHF
v_gene: TRBV2

CDR3aa: CASSLDLAGGSVTDTQYF
v_gene: TRBV7-6

CDR3aa: CASSVGSGRAQGDTQYF
v_gene: TRBV9

CDR3aa: CASSFQGWQTQYF
v_gene: TRBV7-2

CDR3aa: CATSDVRTGGVSNEQFF
v_gene: TRBV24-1

CDR3aa: CSVVQQGRDTEAFF
v_gene: TRBV29-1

CDR3aa: CASSEGGRNFGEQYF
v_gene: TRBV2

CDR3aa: CASTHPAVAGERDEQFF
v_gene: TRBV6-4

CDR3aa: CASSPRGGTGDNYGYTF
v_gene: TRBV9

CDR3aa: CASSKLAGVGEQFF
v_gene: TRBV7-9

CDR3aa: CASSKGTSFSGNTIYF
v_gene: TRBV21-1

CDR3aa: CASSIRGTSSYNEQFF
v_gene: TRBV19

CDR3aa: CASSYGQGHGSPLHF
v_gene: TRBV6-5

CDR3aa: CASSQAGAANTGELFF
v_gene: TRBV4-1

CDR3aa: CASRRGAADIQYF
v_gene: TRBV5-1

CDR3aa: CASSQSSGRVGYTF
v_gene: TRBV16

CDR3aa: CASSQREGGEQFF
v_gene: TRBV4-1

CDR3aa: CASSLVVLTDEEQYF
v_gene: TRBV7-9

CDR3aa: CASSPTAGGNNEQFF
v_gene: TRBV7-3

CDR3aa: CASRQGNNQPQHF
v_gene: TRBV6-5

CDR3aa: CARPRVGVPHGYTF
v_gene: TRBV19

CDR3aa: CASSMMVRAGHQPQHF
v_gene: TRBV19

CDR3aa: CASQRGGETQYF
v_gene: TRBV6-5

CDR3aa: CASTGGTGTSGYTF
v_gene: TRBV2

CDR3aa: CSVGPLAGGADTQYF
v_gene: TRBV29-1

CDR3aa: CAGDRGRNTEAFF
v_gene: TRBV28

CDR3aa: CASSLGQDNEQFF
v_gene: TRBV5-4

CDR3aa: CASSYPRGGNTEAFF
v_gene: TRBV6-5

CDR3aa: CAISDPVQGAGETQYF
v_gene: TRBV10-3

CDR3aa: CASSLGTEAFF
v_gene: TRBV18

CDR3aa: CASSLISYNEQFF
v_gene: TRBV7-2

CDR3aa: CASSAKHRSAPNTEAFF
v_gene: TRBV11-2

CDR3aa: CASSLNTEAFF
v_gene: TRBV3-1/TRBV3-2

CDR3aa: CASSLAGTQKEAFF
v_gene: TRBV11-3

CDR3aa: CASSVVQGGETQYF
v_gene: TRBV2

CDR3aa: CASSQFTGGYYGYTF
v_gene: TRBV5-4

CDR3aa: CSVQGNEQFF
v_gene: TRBV20-1

CDR3aa: CASSSPGEKLFF
v_gene: TRBV25-1

CDR3aa: CASSFDSPDYNEQFF
v_gene: TRBV5-1

CDR3aa: CASSDTVNTGELFF
v_gene: TRBV2

CDR3aa: CASRGNTGELFF
v_gene: TRBV6-5

CDR3aa: CASSFGSPRTDTQYF
v_gene: TRBV5-5

CDR3aa: CASSLEGGGGYTF
v_gene: TRBV7-2

CDR3aa: CASSLTEGTREQYF
v_gene: TRBV28

CDR3aa: CSVDGTHSYNEQFF
v_gene: TRBV29-1

CDR3aa: CASSRGQAETQYF
v_gene: TRBV6-5

CDR3aa: CASSSRGPSSGNTIYF
v_gene: TRBV5-1

CDR3aa: CASSEPGQPRYTF
v_gene: TRBV6-1

CDR3aa: CASSSKTGENTEAFF
v_gene: TRBV7-9